These 18 T cell receptor beta chains originate from one sample sequenced in a study of OX40 agonist ivuxolimab in advanced cancers. Generated by immunoSEQ multiplex PCR, the TCRdb table keeps only in-frame clones and is missing some. The sample carries tens of thousands of clones, approximately 89% recorded once. The sample consisted of CD4+ or CD8+ T cells sorted from blood, taken in a trial of the OX40 agonist ivuxolimab. These receptors all come from an adult with an advanced solid tumor such as melanoma, head and neck, liver or kidney cancer.

This chain uses TRBV7-2 with TRBJ2-7; the D gene is possibly TRBD1 (5 bases). Looked up from germline, CDR1 is SGHTA and CDR2 is FQGNSA. V gave up 4 bases and J gave up 0 bases, with 10 bases separating them. CDR3 length equals 14 residues. The CDR3 DNA reads TGTGCCAGCAGCTGGGGCCGGAGCTCCTACGAGCAGTACTTC. Translation gives CASSWGRSSYEQYF.

The J gene is TRBJ1-6, the V gene TRBV6-1; unclear D gene. This CDR3 contains 15 residues. V shed 4 bases and J shed 6 bases, with 13 bases lying between them. Germline-derived CDR1 and CDR2 are MNHNS and SASEGT. CDR3 sequence: CASSGSGLGNSPLHF. CDR3 nucleotides: TGTGCCAGCAGTGGGTCCGGTTTGGGTAATTCACCCCTCCACTTT.

The V and J genes are TRBV7-6 and TRBJ2-3; 7 bases line up with TRBD2. The V segment lost 4 bases and the J segment 0 bases; nucleotides outside the gene matches: 7. This CDR3 has 16 residues. Germline V gene data show CDR1 as SGHVS and CDR2 as FNYEAQ. The CDR3 spells CASSSRGAGSTDTQYF. The CDR3, as DNA: TGTGCCAGCAGCTCCCGAGGAGCGGGGAGCACAGATACGCAGTATTTT.

The V and J genes are TRBV10-3 and TRBJ2-5; perhaps D is TRBD1 or TRBD2 (7 bases each). V shed 11 bases and J shed 4 bases, with 14 bases lying between them. The CDR3 consists of 12 residues. Germline CDR1 reads ENHRY; CDR2 reads SYGVKD. CDR3 nucleotides: TGTGCCGCCAGGGGGGGTGGAGAGACCCAGTACTTC. It translates to CAARGGGETQYF.

This clone occurred a few times. CDR3 region: CARQNFRDRGNTIYF. CDR3 nucleotide sequence: TGTGCCAGGCAAAACTTCCGGGACAGGGGAAACACCATATATTTT. V is TRBV19 and J is TRBJ1-3; TRBD1 matches at 8 bases. The V and J ends lost 9 bases and 4 bases, in that order; junction bases with no gene match: 11. Looked up from germline, CDR1 is LNHDA and CDR2 is SQIVND (reference sequence). The CDR3 is 15 amino acids.

The chain recombines TRBV11-2 with TRBJ1-2; possible D gene TRBD1, 5 bases. CDR3 length: 13 residues. Trimming left V 7 bases short and J 5 bases short, with 14 bases between. From germline, CDR1 is SGHAT and CDR2 FQNNGV. The CDR3 sequence: CASTAGGSYGYTF. The CDR3 DNA is TGTGCCAGCACCGCTGGGGGTAGTTATGGCTACACCTTC.

The chain carries TRBV7-9 and TRBJ2-4; maybe TRBD1 (7 bases). The CDR3 is 13 amino acids. V lost 6 bases and J 6 bases, leaving 12 bases between the germline ends. The germline V gene encodes CDR1 SEHNR and CDR2 FQNEAQ (reference sequence). In DNA form, the CDR3 reads TGTGCCAGCAGTCAGGGGGGAGGAAACATTCAGTACTTC. This gives the protein CASSQGGGNIQYF.

This clone was counted once. This chain uses TRBV7-9 with TRBJ1-5; D perhaps matches TRBD1 (6 bases). Germline assignment: CDR1 SEHNR and CDR2 FQNEAQ (reference sequence). This CDR3 is 16 amino acids long. Trimming removed 4 bases at V and 8 bases at J, with 21 bases between. CDR3 amino acids: CASSSQGAGTLEPQHF. The CDR3 bases are TGTGCCAGCAGCTCCCAGGGTGCCGGGACATTGGAGCCCCAGCATTTT. Looking up the rest from reference TRBV7-9 and TRBJ1-5 gives the full variable domain: DTGVSQNPRHKITKRGQNVTFRCDPISEHNRLYWYRQTLGQGPEFLTYFQNEAQLEKSRLLSDRFSAERPKGSFSTLEIQRTEQGDSAMYLCASSSQGAGTLEPQHFGDGTRLSIL.

V and J are TRBV9 and TRBJ2-3; D is ambiguous. CDR1 and CDR2 from the germline V gene are SGDLS and YYNGEE. Between the trimmed V and J ends, which lost 0 bases and 3 bases, there was a span of 2 bases. The CDR3 extends over 12 amino acids. CDR3 loop: CASSVETDTQYF. CDR3 nucleotides: TGTGCCAGCAGCGTAGAAACAGATACGCAGTATTTT. Using reference TRBV9 and TRBJ2-3 for the parts outside the CDR3, the full variable domain is DSGVTQTPKHLITATGQRVTLRCSPRSGDLSVYWYQQSLDQGLQFLIQYYNGEERAKGNILERFSAQQFPDLHSELNLSSLELGDSALYFCASSVETDTQYFGPGTRLTVL.

The CDR3 DNA reads TGCGCCAGCAGCTTGGCAGGGGTTCCAGATACGCAGTATTTT. Its translation: CASSLAGVPDTQYF. The rearrangement uses TRBV5-1 and TRBJ2-3; D is possibly TRBD1 (6 bases). This CDR3 has 14 residues. The V gene lost 0 bases and the J gene lost 4 bases, with 9 bases spanning the gap. Per the germline V gene, CDR1 is SGHRS and CDR2 is YFSETQ. The whole variable domain, filled in from reference TRBV5-1 and TRBJ2-3, reads KAGVTQTPRYLIKTRGQQVTLSCSPISGHRSVSWYQQTPGQGLQFLFEYFSETQRNKGNFPGRFSGRQFSNSRSEMNVSTLELGDSALYLCASSLAGVPDTQYFGPGTRLTVL.

This chain joins TRBV18 and TRBJ1-2; 8 bases map to TRBD1. Losses at the gene ends were 8 bases for V and 5 bases for J; bases not matched to a gene: 4. There are 12 residues in the CDR3. Looked up from germline, CDR1 is KGHSH and CDR2 is LQKENI. CDR3: CASGGQGYGYTF. CDR3 DNA: TGTGCCAGCGGTGGACAGGGATATGGCTACACCTTC. Combining the CDR3 with reference TRBV18 and TRBJ1-2 gives the whole variable domain NAGVMQNPRHLVRRRGQEARLRCSPMKGHSHVYWYRQLPEEGLKFMVYLQKENIIDESGMPKERFSAEFPKEGPSILRIQQVVRGDSAAYFCASGGQGYGYTFGSGTRLTVV.

The chain recombines TRBV20-1 with TRBJ1-1; no clear D gene. The ends were cut back, 3 bases at V and 7 bases at J, with 9 bases in the middle. This CDR3 spans 11 amino acids. Germline V gene sequence: CDR1 DFQATT, CDR2 SNEGSKA (reference sequence). CDR3: CSASGSDEAFF. CDR3 DNA: TGCAGTGCTAGTGGCAGCGATGAAGCTTTCTTT.

The rearrangement joins TRBV19 to TRBJ2-7; 7 positions match TRBD2. From germline, CDR1 is LNHDA and CDR2 SQIVND (reference sequence). This CDR3 comprises 14 residues. With V trimmed by 5 bases and J by 0 bases, 4 bases remained unmatched. CDR3 sequence reads: CASSRGGNSYEQYF. In nucleotides, the CDR3 is TGTGCCAGTAGTCGCGGGGGTAACTCCTACGAGCAGTACTTC.

This clone has only one observation. The chain joins TRBV6-5 to TRBJ1-1; 7 bases are a match to TRBD1. The germline V gene has CDR1 MNHEY and CDR2 SVGAGI. V lost 6 bases, J lost 2 bases, and 3 bases stayed unmatched. The CDR3 totals 13 residues. CDR3 bases: TGTGCCAGCAGGGGGACAGCCAACACTGAAGCTTTCTTT. Protein product: CASRGTANTEAFF.

The chain couples TRBV4-1 to TRBJ2-7, with TRBD1 as a possible D gene (6 bases). The CDR3 is made up of 15 amino acids. Trimming took 4 bases from V and 5 from J, leaving 18 bases between them. Germline assignment: CDR1 MGHRA and CDR2 YSYEKL. The CDR3 loop reads CASSPGRRGGHEQYF. CDR3 sequence (DNA): TGCGCCAGCAGCCCCGGCCGCAGGGGTGGCCACGAGCAGTACTTC.

The CDR3 here is CASSLRRLSYNEQFF. CDR3 coding DNA: TGTGCCAGCAGCTTGAGACGGCTTTCCTACAATGAGCAGTTCTTC. J is TRBJ2-1 and V is TRBV11-1; unclear D gene. The germline V gene encodes CDR1 SGHAT and CDR2 FQDESV (reference sequence). Trimming removed 3 bases at V and 1 base at J, with 10 bases between. The CDR3 covers 15 residues.

V and J are TRBV5-1 and TRBJ1-2; 8 bases match TRBD1. The CDR3 covers 13 residues. V lost 4 bases, J lost 8 bases, and 7 bases stayed unmatched. Germline V gene data show CDR1 as SGHRS and CDR2 as YFSETQ. CDR3 protein: CASSKNRGEGYTF. The CDR3 bases are TGCGCCAGCAGCAAAAACAGGGGGGAAGGCTACACCTTC.

This clone has only one observation. The chain employs TRBV6-5 and TRBJ2-5, with D possibly matching TRBD2 (5 bases). The ends were cut back, 8 bases at V and 3 bases at J, with 13 bases in the middle. Per the germline V gene, CDR1 is MNHEY and CDR2 is SVGAGI. The CDR3 consists of 13 residues. Here the CDR3 DNA reads TGTGCCAGCGCTAATCCGGGGAAAGAGACCCAGTACTTC. Translation: CASANPGKETQYF.